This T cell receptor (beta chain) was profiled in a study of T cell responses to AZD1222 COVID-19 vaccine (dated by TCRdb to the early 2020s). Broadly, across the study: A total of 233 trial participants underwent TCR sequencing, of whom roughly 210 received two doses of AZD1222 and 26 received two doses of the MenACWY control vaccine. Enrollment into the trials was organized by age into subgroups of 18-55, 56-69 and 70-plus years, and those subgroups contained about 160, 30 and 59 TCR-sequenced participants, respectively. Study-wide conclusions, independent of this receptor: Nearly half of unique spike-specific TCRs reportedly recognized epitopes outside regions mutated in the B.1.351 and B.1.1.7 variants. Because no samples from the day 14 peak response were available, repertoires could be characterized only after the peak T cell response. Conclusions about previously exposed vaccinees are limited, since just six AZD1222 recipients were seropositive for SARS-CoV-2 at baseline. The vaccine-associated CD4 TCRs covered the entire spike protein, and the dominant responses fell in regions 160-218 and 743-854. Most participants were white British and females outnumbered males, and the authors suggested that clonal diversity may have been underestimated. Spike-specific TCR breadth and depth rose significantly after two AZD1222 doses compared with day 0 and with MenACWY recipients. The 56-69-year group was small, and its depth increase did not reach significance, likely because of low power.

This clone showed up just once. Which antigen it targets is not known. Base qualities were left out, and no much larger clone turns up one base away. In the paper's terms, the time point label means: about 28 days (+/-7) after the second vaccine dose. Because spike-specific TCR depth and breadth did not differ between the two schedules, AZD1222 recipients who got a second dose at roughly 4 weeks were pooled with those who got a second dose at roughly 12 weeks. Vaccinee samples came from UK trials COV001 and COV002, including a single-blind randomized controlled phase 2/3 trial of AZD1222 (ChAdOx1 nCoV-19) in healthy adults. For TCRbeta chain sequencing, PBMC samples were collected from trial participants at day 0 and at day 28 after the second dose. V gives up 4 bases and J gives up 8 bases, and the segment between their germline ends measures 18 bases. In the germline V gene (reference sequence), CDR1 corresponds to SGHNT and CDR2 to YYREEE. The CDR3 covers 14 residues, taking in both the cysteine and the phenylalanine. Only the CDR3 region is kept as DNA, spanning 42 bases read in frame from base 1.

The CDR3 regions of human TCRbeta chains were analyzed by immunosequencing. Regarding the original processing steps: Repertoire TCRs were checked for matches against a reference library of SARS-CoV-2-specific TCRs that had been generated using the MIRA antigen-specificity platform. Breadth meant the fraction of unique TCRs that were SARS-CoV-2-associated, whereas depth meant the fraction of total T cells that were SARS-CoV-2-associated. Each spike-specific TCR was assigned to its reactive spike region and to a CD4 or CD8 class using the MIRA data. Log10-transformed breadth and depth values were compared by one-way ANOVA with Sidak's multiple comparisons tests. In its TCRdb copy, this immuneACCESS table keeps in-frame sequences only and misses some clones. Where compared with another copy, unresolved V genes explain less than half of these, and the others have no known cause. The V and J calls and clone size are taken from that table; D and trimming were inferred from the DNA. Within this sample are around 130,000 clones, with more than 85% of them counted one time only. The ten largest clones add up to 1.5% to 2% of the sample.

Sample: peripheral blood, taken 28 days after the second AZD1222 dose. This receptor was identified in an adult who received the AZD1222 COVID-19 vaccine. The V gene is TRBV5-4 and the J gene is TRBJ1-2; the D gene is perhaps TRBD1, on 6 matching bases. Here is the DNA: TGTGCCAGCAGCCCCGGCCAGGGGTTGGGCGGCTACACCTTC. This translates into CASSPGQGLGGYTF.